This TCR beta chain was captured by sequencing in a study of blood T cells in healthy people across ages (dated by TCRdb to the mid-2010s). In terms of the full investigation: In model experiments, roughly one uniquely barcoded TCR beta cDNA molecule per two T cells was captured by template switching. Using deep sequencing normalized with unique cDNA molecular identifiers, the study measured how TCR beta repertoire diversity changes with age. Four age groups were formed from the donors: young (average roughly 16 years), middle-aged (around 37), aged (more than 55) and long-lived (about 75). Using the same blood draw, the study looked at two additional independent replicas of 1 million unique cDNA reads for two donors, one aged 18 to 30 and the other aged 80 or older. To avoid experimental bias, donors of different ages were randomly spread across the sequencing lanes.

Broader findings and caveats from the paper: The CMV infection status of donors was not known, potentially confounding age-related changes in expanded clonotypes. Estimates of total diversity based on one million sequenced T cells were regarded as lower bounds and as underestimates. Observed TCR beta diversity per million T cells fell roughly linearly with age, and a significant reduction was already apparent by age around 40. The long-lived group showed more naive CD4+ T cells, fewer expanded clones and increased TCR diversity than the aged group, suggesting age selection. Bulk unsorted PBMC profiling prevented conclusive comparison of naive and antigen-experienced compartments. The percentage of naive T cells measured by flow cytometry correlated strongly with observed TCR beta diversity.

Library prep was done by 5' RACE. Sequencing took place on an Illumina HiSeq 2500. A second PCR of roughly 6 to 11 cycles was run with a J-beta primer mix and a sample-barcoded 5' primer. A unique molecular identifier was introduced onto each TCR beta cDNA molecule by a template-switch 5' adaptor carrying 12 random nucleotides. Each sample yielded at least 2.5 million CDR3-containing paired-end reads. The Mint cDNA synthesis kit, primed by a TRBC-specific oligonucleotide, was used to synthesize first-strand cDNA from all RNA. Following uracil-DNA glycosylase treatment, a first 18-cycle PCR with universal primers M1SS and BC2_uni_R was performed on all cDNA. The published analysis was carried out like this. Each sample was normalized by randomly selecting 1 million high-quality reads, each carrying a distinct molecular identifier. Reads sharing molecular identifiers were discarded rather than binned into consensus sequences. MiTCR, with a Q25 quality threshold and the strictest error-elimination algorithm, was used for CDR3 identification, clonotype clustering and error correction. Lower-bound total TCR beta diversity was estimated with a nonparametric unseen species model using Euler transformation. In-frame beta chains were kept once TCRdb had trimmed the public reads at Q25 with fastp and called clones with MiXCR. Rows matching on CDR3 protein sequence are summarized as one entry with the most common DNA and genes. The V and J calls were not made by the authors but by TCRdb's processing. In this sample the table shows hundreds of thousands of distinct CDR3 sequences, roughly 26% of which occur a single time. Roughly a sixth of the sample is held by the ten biggest clonotypes.

The donors were roughly 39 Caucasian individuals from Russia, aged roughly 6 to 95 years, who were systemically healthy. Each donor gave roughly 11 milliliters of peripheral blood, drawn into EDTA-treated Vacutainer tubes. PBMCs were isolated by Ficoll-Paque density-gradient centrifugation, with at least 6 million obtained per sample. Trizol reagent was used to extract total RNA from PBMCs, with at least 5.5 micrograms per sample. Naive CD45RAhigh/CD27high T cell percentages were measured by flow cytometry on a PBMC aliquot from every donor. CDR1 and CDR2 are read off the germline V gene (reference sequence) as GTSNPN and SVGIG. After removal of 2 bases from V and 3 bases from J, the junction retains 7 bases not matched to a gene. There are 15 amino acids in the CDR3, from cysteine to phenylalanine inclusive. The retained sequence is limited to the CDR3, 45 bases, with the frame set at the first base.

Points on this clonotype: This clone's antigen is unknown. Base qualities are not at hand, and no much larger clone is one base apart.

The material sequenced was blood. The sequence came from a woman older than 75 in good health. The rearranged chain carries TRBV30 and TRBJ2-1; the junction holds 7 bases that match TRBD2. In nucleotides, the sequence is TGTGCCTGGAGTCGCGCTAGCGGATTCTACAATGAGCAGTTCTTC. It translates to CAWSRASGFYNEQFF.